One and the same sample provided the 7 T cell receptor beta chains below, sequenced in a study of identical twins. TCRdb independently ran MiXCR on the 5' RACE reads; one entry per CDR3 protein. Here the sample spans some 1,600,000 distinct CDR3 sequences, less than 35% being singletons. Material for sequencing was cord blood. The receptors derive from a newborn girl in good health.

The chain couples TRBV24-1 to TRBJ1-5; D unclear. Germline V gene sequence: CDR1 KGHDR, CDR2 SFDVKD. Trimming cost V 6 bases and J 0 bases, with 5 bases left between them. The CDR3 extends over 13 amino acids. In DNA, the CDR3 is TGTGCCACCAGTCCCGGTAGCAATCAGCCCCAGCATTTT. Translation: CATSPGSNQPQHF.

As regards this clonotype: Sequence at one end of the junction differs from germline and may be a read error. V is TRBV2 and J is TRBJ2-5; possible D gene TRBD1, 6 bases. The J call is uncertain, as TRBJ2-7 better fits the DNA end. The CDR3 is 18 residues long. Germline V gene sequence: CDR1 SNHLY, CDR2 FYNNEI. CDR3 in amino acids: CASGELCLGGDPCYEQYF. As DNA, the CDR3 is TGTGCCAGCGGTGAACTTTGCTTAGGGGGAGATCCCTGCTACGAGCAGTACTTC.

With regard to this clonotype: A read error may be the cause here, since a much bigger clone is one base away. This chain joins TRBV7-9 and TRBJ2-4; no reliable D call. The CDR3 has 14 amino acids. Germline V CDR1 and CDR2: SEHNR, FQNEAQ (reference sequence). Between the trimmed V and J ends, which lost 5 bases and 0 bases, there was a span of 8 bases. The CDR3 region is CASSVSIAKNIQYF. The CDR3, as DNA: TGTGCCAGCAGCGTGAGCATAGCCAAAAACATTCAGTACTTC.

This clonotype occurred a few times. The rearrangement links TRBV10-3 to TRBJ2-1, with unresolved D. Germline values: CDR1 ENHRY, CDR2 SYGVKD. The CDR3 runs to 14 residues. Trimming took 2 bases from V and 5 from J, leaving 10 bases between them. The CDR3 region is CAISERATDNEQFF. CDR3 DNA sequence: TGTGCCATCAGTGAGCGGGCCACTGACAATGAGCAGTTCTTC.

The gene calls are TRBV19 and TRBJ2-7, with 8 bases matching TRBD1. This CDR3 comprises 14 residues. The trim removed 1 base at V and 6 bases at J, leaving 5 bases unmatched. Germline CDR1 and CDR2: LNHDA and SQIVND (reference sequence). The CDR3 nucleotides read TGTGCCAGTAGTATAGTTCCAGGGGGCGGCGAGCAGTACTTC. As protein: CASSIVPGGGEQYF.

This clonotype appeared many times. The rearrangement uses TRBV4-2 and TRBJ2-7; D is unresolved. The CDR3 sequence is 15 residues long. Germline V lookup: CDR1 LGHNA, CDR2 YNFKEQ. V shed 1 base and J shed 2 bases, with 12 bases lying between them. The CDR3, as DNA: TGTGCCAGCAGCCAAGTCGGGCCAGTCACCTACGAGCAGTACTTC. Protein product: CASSQVGPVTYEQYF.

There are many counts of this clonotype. The chain uses TRBV6-6 and TRBJ2-1; D gene unclear. Germline-derived CDR1 and CDR2 are MNHNY and SVGAGI (reference sequence). The CDR3 length is 10 residues. Trimming removed 8 bases at V and 7 bases at J, with 6 bases between. In nucleotides, the CDR3 is TGTGCCAGCGGAAAAAATGAGCAGTTCTTC. Translating gives CASGKNEQFF.